What follows are 26 T cell receptor beta chains derived from one specimen sequenced in a study of blood T cell repertoires in COVID-19 (dated by TCRdb to about 2020). Receptor amplification or capture employed the immunoSEQ multiplex PCR assay. As stored in TCRdb, this immuneACCESS dataset retains in-frame rearrangements with V and J assigned. A fraction of the clones does not appear; measured against another copy, unresolved V genes explain less than half of the discrepancy, and the remainder lacks a known reason. The sample table lists some 150,000 clones, roughly 81% of them with a count of one. The ten largest clones take up roughly 8% of the sample. Sequenced material: peripheral blood. The receptors shown here come from a human donor with acute or convalescent COVID-19. The donor label of this sample is uncertain.

The chain carries TRBV4-1 and TRBJ2-7, with 9 nucleotides matching TRBD1. This CDR3 region has 16 residues. Per germline, CDR1 MGHRA and CDR2 YSYEKL. V lost 0 bases and J lost 3; bases outside the gene matches: 6. Here the CDR3 reads CASSQEGQGTFYEQYF. The CDR3 DNA reads as TGCGCCAGCAGCCAAGAGGGACAGGGAACATTCTACGAGCAGTACTTC.

The chain joins TRBV27 to TRBJ2-1; 10 bases are a match to TRBD2. Germline V gene data show CDR1 as MNHEY and CDR2 as SMNVEV (reference sequence). V lost 5 bases to trimming and J lost 14 bases; unmatched junction nucleotides: 9. The CDR3 is 13 residues long. CDR3 DNA: TGTGCCAGCAGTCGGACTAGCGGCGGTATAAAGTTCTTC. Its protein is CASSRTSGGIKFF.

V usage is TRBV9 and J usage is TRBJ1-1; 9 nucleotides match TRBD1. V was clipped by 3 bases and J by 11 bases; unmatched bases: 8. Per the germline V gene, CDR1 is SGDLS and CDR2 is YYNGEE. The CDR3 totals 13 residues. The CDR3: CASSAYRGRRAFF. CDR3 DNA sequence: TGTGCCAGCAGCGCGTACAGGGGGCGCCGGGCTTTCTTT.

The chain joins TRBV6-4 to TRBJ1-2, with 10 bases that match TRBD1. The V and J ends lost 6 bases and 2 bases, in that order; junction bases with no gene match: 3. The CDR3 has 14 residues. CDR1 is MRHNA and CDR2 is SNTAGT in the germline V gene. CDR3 DNA sequence: TGTGCCAGCAGGCCGGGACAGGGGAACTATGGCTACACCTTC. Translated, it gives CASRPGQGNYGYTF.

J is TRBJ2-7 and V is TRBV10-3; a weak D match, TRBD2 (6 bases). The CDR3 contains 14 residues. The germline V gene has CDR1 ENHRY and CDR2 SYGVKD. With 5 bases removed from V and 2 bases from J, the gap between germline ends came to 13 bases. CDR3 sequence reads: CAISYETGAYEQYF. In DNA, the CDR3 is TGTGCCATCAGTTACGAGACGGGAGCCTACGAGCAGTACTTC.

Concerning this clone: This sample also contains other DNA sequences that code for the same CDR3. CDR3 DNA sequence: TGTGCCAGCAGCCACCGGGGGAACACTGAAGCTTTCTTT. Its translation is CASSHRGNTEAFF. The rearrangement uses TRBV3-1 (or the pseudogene TRBV3-2) and TRBJ1-1, with D hard to call. CDR3 length: 13 residues. V was cut by 3 bases and J by 1 base, with 6 bases left in between. CDR1 and CDR2 from the germline V gene are LGHDT and YNNKEL (reference sequence).

The chain uses TRBV7-9 and TRBJ1-2, with D uncertain. The CDR3 has 16 residues. CDR1 is SEHNR, CDR2 FQNEAQ, per germline (reference sequence). The ends were cut back, 5 bases at V and 0 bases at J, with 16 bases in the middle. The CDR3 is CASSVVQKFANYGYTF. The CDR3 DNA reads TGTGCCAGCAGCGTCGTACAGAAGTTCGCTAACTATGGCTACACCTTC.

The V call is TRBV6-5, the J call TRBJ1-1; 9 positions agree with TRBD1. Germline V lookup: CDR1 MNHEY, CDR2 SVGAGI. Losses at the gene ends were 4 bases for V and 5 bases for J; bases not matched to a gene: 11. The CDR3 loop spans 16 amino acids. CDR3 nucleotide sequence: TGTGCCAGCAGTTTCGACAGGGGGTTACGAGGGACTGAAGCTTTCTTT. This sequence encodes CASSFDRGLRGTEAFF.

The chain uses TRBV2 and TRBJ1-2; TRBD1 agrees at 8 bases. The ends lost 4 bases at V and 8 bases at J; junction bases unmatched: 9. Germline values: CDR1 SNHLY, CDR2 FYNNEI. This CDR3 has 14 amino acids. CDR3 loop: CASSGRGRPGGYTF. CDR3 nucleotide sequence: TGTGCCAGCAGTGGCAGGGGGCGCCCCGGGGGCTACACCTTC.

The chain joins TRBV24-1 to TRBJ1-1; TRBD1 aligns across 7 bases. The ends lost 6 bases at V and 10 bases at J; junction bases unmatched: 4. The CDR3 has 11 amino acids. CDR1 KGHDR and CDR2 SFDVKD come from the germline V gene. Here the CDR3 DNA reads TGTGCCACCAGTCAGGGGGGCGCAGCTTTCTTT. It yields the protein CATSQGGAAFF.

The chain couples TRBV11-3 to TRBJ1-1; D unclear. V lost 4 bases and J 0 bases, leaving 6 bases between the germline ends. The CDR3 runs to 13 residues. CDR1 is SGHNT and CDR2 is YENEEA in the germline V gene. CDR3 loop: CASSWELNTEAFF. CDR3 sequence (DNA): TGTGCCAGCAGCTGGGAGTTGAACACTGAAGCTTTCTTT.

The chain has TRBV9 and TRBJ2-6; 8 bases fit TRBD1. The V gene's germline CDR1 is SGDLS and CDR2 YYNGEE. The CDR3 is 15 amino acids. J gave up 2 bases and V 6 bases, and 4 bases lay outside the gene matches. The CDR3 protein is CASTYRGTGANVLTF. In DNA, the CDR3 is TGTGCCAGCACATACAGGGGGACTGGGGCCAACGTCCTGACTTTC.

This clone occurred once. The chain combines TRBV6-1 with TRBJ1-1, with D hard to call. This CDR3 has 14 residues. The germline gives CDR1 MNHNS, CDR2 SASEGT. V dropped 1 base and J dropped 10 bases, with 16 bases sitting between them. The CDR3: CASSEEGGAQTAFF. CDR3 in DNA: TGTGCCAGCAGTGAAGAAGGCGGCGCCCAGACAGCTTTCTTT.

The rearrangement joins TRBV19 to TRBJ2-3; 10 bases fit TRBD1. V was pared by 5 bases and J by 2 bases, with 4 bases of the junction left unmatched. Germline CDR1 is LNHDA and CDR2 is SQIVND (reference sequence). The CDR3 consists of 15 residues. The CDR3, as DNA: TGTGCCAGTAGTCGGGGACAGGGGTACACAGATACGCAGTATTTT. Its translation is CASSRGQGYTDTQYF.

V gene TRBV30 combines with J gene TRBJ2-2, with D unclear. Germline V CDR1 and CDR2: GTSNPN, SVGIG (reference sequence). The CDR3 sequence is 15 residues long. Trimming shortened V by 1 base and J by 5 bases, and 14 bases separated the two germline ends. The CDR3 loop is CAWSGFSLGTGELFF. The CDR3 bases are TGTGCCTGGAGTGGTTTCTCCCTCGGGACCGGGGAGCTGTTTTTT.

The chain carries TRBV6-2 or TRBV6-3 and TRBJ1-5; D is undetermined. This CDR3 spans 14 amino acids. The germline V gene has CDR1 MNHEY and CDR2 SVGEGT. V lost 2 bases to trimming and J lost 0 bases, with 5 bases between them. The CDR3 is CASSYPVSNQPQHF. For the CDR3, the DNA is TGTGCCAGCAGTTACCCCGTTAGCAATCAGCCCCAGCATTTT.

This clone was counted between two and nine times. This chain uses TRBV1 with TRBJ2-7; TRBD1, the table's D call, lacks a check against the DNA. TRBV1 is a documented pseudogene. The CDR3 extends over 12 amino acids. CDR3 region: CTSIDRDHEQYV. Written as DNA, the CDR3 is TGCACCAGCATAGACAGGGACCACGAGCAGTACGTC.

This clone was seen only once. The chain uses TRBV2 and TRBJ1-5, with 9 nucleotides matching TRBD1. This CDR3 spans 15 amino acids. Germline V gives CDR1 SNHLY, CDR2 FYNNEI. The V segment lost 6 bases and the J segment 2 bases; nucleotides outside the gene matches: 5. As DNA, the CDR3 is TGTGCCAGCAGGGAACAGGGGGCGCGCAATCAGCCCCAGCATTTT. It codes for CASREQGARNQPQHF.

The V and J genes are TRBV10-3 and TRBJ2-2; possibly TRBD2 for D (7 bases). The V and J ends lost 0 bases and 5 bases respectively, with 13 bases between them. Looked up from germline, CDR1 is ENHRY and CDR2 is SYGVKD. The CDR3 loop spans 16 amino acids. The chain's CDR3 is CAISESRTAGTGELFF. The CDR3 nucleotides are TGTGCCATCAGTGAGTCGAGGACAGCGGGAACCGGGGAGCTGTTTTTT.

The chain joins TRBV19 to TRBJ2-7; 8 nucleotides match TRBD2. Per germline, CDR1 LNHDA and CDR2 SQIVND (reference sequence). Trimming removed 9 bases from V and 5 bases from J; junction bases left unmatched: 12. The CDR3 has 14 amino acids. CDR3: CASSPGGAGNEQYV. Written as DNA, the CDR3 is TGTGCCAGCTCGCCGGGAGGGGCCGGGAACGAGCAGTACGTC.

Regarding this clone: This CDR3 is also generated by other DNA sequences in the sample. The rearrangement links TRBV24-1 to TRBJ1-2, with TRBD1 as a possible D gene (5 bases). There are 12 residues in the CDR3. CDR1 and CDR2 from the germline V gene are KGHDR and SFDVKD. Trimming removed 7 bases at V and 1 base at J, with 6 bases between. CDR3 sequence reads: CATRGDNYGYTF. The CDR3 DNA is TGTGCCACCAGAGGGGATAACTATGGCTACACCTTC.

The chain carries TRBV5-1 and TRBJ2-3, with D possibly matching TRBD2 (7 bases). Trimming took off 5 bases at V and 1 base at J, with 17 bases between the two ends. The CDR3 length is 16 residues. CDR1 and CDR2 from the germline V gene are SGHRS and YFSETQ. CDR3 residues: CASREEARGRTDTQYF. The CDR3 DNA reads as TGCGCCAGCAGGGAGGAAGCGCGGGGGCGCACAGATACGCAGTATTTT.

This clone turned up a few times. The gene calls are TRBV14 and TRBJ2-1; TRBD1 might be the D (6 bases). Germline CDR1 is SGHDN and CDR2 is FVKESK. V was shortened by 1 base and J by 6 bases, with 16 bases between the two germline ends. The CDR3 is 16 amino acids. CDR3 protein: CASSQVQGRLVNEQFF. The DNA for the CDR3 is TGTGCCAGCAGCCAAGTTCAGGGGCGGCTCGTCAATGAGCAGTTCTTC.

This rearrangement joins TRBV20-1 to TRBJ2-7; TRBD1 aligns across 9 bases. CDR1 DFQATT and CDR2 SNEGSKA come from the germline V gene (reference sequence). The CDR3 runs 15 residues. Trimming removed 3 bases from V and 2 bases from J; junction bases left unmatched: 8. DNA for the CDR3: TGCAGTGCTAGTTCATGGGGACAGGGACCCTACGAGCAGTACTTC. Encoded protein: CSASSWGQGPYEQYF.

The rearrangement uses TRBV6-6 and TRBJ2-1, with D perhaps TRBD2 (5 bases). The length of the CDR3 is 15 residues. Trimming removed 6 bases from V and 0 bases from J, with 12 bases in between. Germline CDR1 reads MNHNY; CDR2 reads SVGAGI (reference sequence). The CDR3 bases are TGTGCCAGCAGGTCTGCTGCGGGCTCCTACAATGAGCAGTTCTTC. Translated, it gives CASRSAAGSYNEQFF.

The chain links TRBV2 to TRBJ2-7; 7 bases are shared with TRBD1. Per the germline V gene, CDR1 is SNHLY and CDR2 is FYNNEI. This CDR3 is built from 15 residues. V gave up 2 bases and J gave up 0 bases; unmatched junction bases: 4. As DNA, the CDR3 is TGTGCCAGCAGTGAACTGGGACAGTACTCCTACGAGCAGTACTTC. It specifies CASSELGQYSYEQYF.